This TCR beta chain was found in a study of blood T cell repertoires in COVID-19. Study-level information: The United States, Italy and Spain supplied acute and convalescent COVID-19 samples.

V was pared by 1 base and J by 7 bases, with 5 bases of the junction left unmatched. The CDR3 is made up of 14 amino acids. Germline CDR1 is SGHNT and CDR2 is YENEEA. Under the authors' procedure: Cell counts per sample came from amplifying reference gene primers. Clones were sequenced by immunoSEQ multiplex PCR, and TCRdb holds only the in-frame ones, with some missing. The V and J calls and clone size were taken over from that table, and D and trimming were inferred from the DNA. The sample carries 75,000 to 80,000 clones, around 83% recorded once. What was sequenced was peripheral blood. The TCR was taken from a man between 60 and 75 years old with COVID-19, enrolled during active disease. The chain carries TRBV11-3 and TRBJ2-7, with 9 nucleotides matching TRBD1. CDR3 residues: CASSLVQGAGEQYF. The CDR3 DNA sequence: TGTGCCAGCAGCTTAGTACAGGGGGCAGGGGAGCAGTACTTC.